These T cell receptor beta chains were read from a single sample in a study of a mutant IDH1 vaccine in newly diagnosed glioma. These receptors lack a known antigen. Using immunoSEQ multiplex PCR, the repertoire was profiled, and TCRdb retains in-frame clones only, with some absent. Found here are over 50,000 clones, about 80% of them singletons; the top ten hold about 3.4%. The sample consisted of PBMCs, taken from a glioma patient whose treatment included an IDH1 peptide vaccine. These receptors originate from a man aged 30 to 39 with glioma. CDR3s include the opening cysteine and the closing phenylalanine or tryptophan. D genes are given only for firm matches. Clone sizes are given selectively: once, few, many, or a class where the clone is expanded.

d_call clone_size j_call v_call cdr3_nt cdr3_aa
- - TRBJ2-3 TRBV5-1 TGCGCCAGCGGGACTTCCCCTAGCACAGATACGCAGTATTTT CASGTSPSTDTQYF
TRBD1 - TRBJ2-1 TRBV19 TGTGCCACTTGGGACAGGGTAATCAATGAGCAGTTCTTC CATWDRVINEQFF
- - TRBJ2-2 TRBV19 TGTGCCAGTAGTATAAAAACAGGGTACTGGGACACCGGGGAGCTGTTTTTT CASSIKTGYWDTGELFF
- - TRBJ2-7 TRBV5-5 TGTGCCAGCAGCTTGGACAGAGCCTACGAGCAGTACTTC CASSLDRAYEQYF
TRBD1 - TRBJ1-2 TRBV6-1 TGTGCCAGCAGTGAAGGATGGGGACAGGGGAACTATGGCTACACCTTC CASSEGWGQGNYGYTF
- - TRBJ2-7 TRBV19 TGTGCCAGTAGTATAGACCATGGACGGGATTACGAGCAGTACTTC CASSIDHGRDYEQYF
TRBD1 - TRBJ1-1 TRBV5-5 TGTGCCAGCAGCCTCGACAGGGGTGCGACTGAAGCTTTCTTT CASSLDRGATEAFF
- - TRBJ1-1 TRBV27 TGTGCCAGCAGTTTAGCGGGCCCTCCGAACACTGAAGCTTTCTTT CASSLAGPPNTEAFF
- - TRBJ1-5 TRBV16 TGTGCCAGCAGCCAAGGTTACGGGAATCAGCCCCAGCATTTT CASSQGYGNQPQHF
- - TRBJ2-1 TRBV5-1 TGCGCCAGCTCCGGCGGAGTCACCTACAATGAGCAGTTCTTC CASSGGVTYNEQFF
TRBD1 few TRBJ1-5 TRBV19 TGTGCCAGTACAACAGGGGGTGCCCAGCATTTT CASTTGGAQHF
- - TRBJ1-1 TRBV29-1 TGCAGCGTACAGAGCCCATACAAGAACACTGAAGCTTTCTTT CSVQSPYKNTEAFF
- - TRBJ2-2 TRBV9 TGTGCCAGCAGCGGGGTTGCAGGGGCCACCGGGGAGCTGTTTTTT CASSGVAGATGELFF
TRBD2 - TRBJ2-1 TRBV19 TGTGCCAGTACCCTGGTGGTGGGACTAGCACCCCATGAGCAGTTCTTC CASTLVVGLAPHEQFF
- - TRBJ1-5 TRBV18 TGTGCCAGCTCACCACAGGCGATTAGCAATCAGCCCCAGCATTTT CASSPQAISNQPQHF
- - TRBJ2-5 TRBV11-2 TGTGCCAGCAGCCTTAGAAAGACCCAGTACTTC CASSLRKTQYF
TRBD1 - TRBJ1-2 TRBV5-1 TGCGCCAGCAGCACCTCACAGGGGCCCCATGGCTACACCTTC CASSTSQGPHGYTF
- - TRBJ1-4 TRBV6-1 TGTGCCAGCAGGGAACAAGAACTCTGGGAAAAACTGTTTTTT CASREQELWEKLFF
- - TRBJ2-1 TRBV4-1 TGCGCCAGCAGCCAAGGGGCTTCGGGTGAGCAGTTCTTC CASSQGASGEQFF
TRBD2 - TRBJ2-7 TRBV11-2 TGTGCCAGCAGCCCCAGCGGGGTGGGCGAGCAGTACTTC CASSPSGVGEQYF
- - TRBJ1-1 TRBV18 TGTGCCAGCTCACCACAAGGCAGCACGAACACTGAAGCTTTCTTT CASSPQGSTNTEAFF
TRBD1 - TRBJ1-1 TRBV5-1 TGCGCCAGCAGCTCCCAACGATCAGGACAGGGTCGCACTGAAGCTTTCTTT CASSSQRSGQGRTEAFF
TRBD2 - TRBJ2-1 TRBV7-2 TGTGCCAGCAACCCTGCGGGGGAACTTACCTACAATGAGCAGTTCTTC CASNPAGELTYNEQFF
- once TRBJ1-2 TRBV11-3 TGTGCCAGCCGACGAGACGGGGGGGTCTATGGCTACACCTTC CASRRDGGVYGYTF
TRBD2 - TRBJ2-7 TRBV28 TGTGCCAGCAGTCCCCTATGGGACGGCGGGGGCGAGCAGTACTTC CASSPLWDGGGEQYF
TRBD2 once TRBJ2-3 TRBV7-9 TGTGCCAGCAGCTTGACTAGCGGGGGGCCCACAGATACGCAGTATTTT CASSLTSGGPTDTQYF
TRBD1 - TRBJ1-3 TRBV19 TGTGCCAGTAGTTGGACAGGCGGGACGCTCTCTGGAAACACCATATATTTT CASSWTGGTLSGNTIYF
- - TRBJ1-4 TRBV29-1 TGCAGCGTTGAAGAGGGATACGAAAAACTGTTTTTT CSVEEGYEKLFF
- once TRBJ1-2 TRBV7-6 TGTGCCAGCAGCCCCCCCCCGGGTTTAATGGGGGATGGCTACACCTTC CASSPPPGLMGDGYTF
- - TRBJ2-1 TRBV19 TGTGCCAGTAGTATCACAGGAGGGCGAGAGCAGTTCTTC CASSITGGREQFF
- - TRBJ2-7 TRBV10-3 TGTGCCATCAGTGAGTCACAGATTGCCTACGAGCAGTACTTC CAISESQIAYEQYF
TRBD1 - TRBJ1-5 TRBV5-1 TGCGCCAGCAGCTTGAAGGGACAGGGCCCTTATAGCAATCAGCCCCAGCATTTT CASSLKGQGPYSNQPQHF
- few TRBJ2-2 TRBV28 TGTGCCAGCAGTCCGGCACCGGGACCCACCGGGGAGCTGTTTTTT CASSPAPGPTGELFF
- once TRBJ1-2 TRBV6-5 TGTGCCAGCAGTTACGGGGGGACCTATGGCTACACCTTC CASSYGGTYGYTF
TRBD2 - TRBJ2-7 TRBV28 TGTGCCAGCATTGATATAGCGGGGGGCGGGCTAAGGCAGCAGTACTTC CASIDIAGGGLRQQYF
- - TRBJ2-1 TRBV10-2 TGCGCCAGCAGTGTACGGGGGATAGGATACAATGAGCAGTTCTTC CASSVRGIGYNEQFF
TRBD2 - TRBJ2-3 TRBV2 TGTGCCAGCAGTGTACAGGGAGCAAGCGGGGGCCCAACTAGCACAGATACGCAGTATTTT CASSVQGASGGPTSTDTQYF
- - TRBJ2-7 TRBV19 TGTGCCAGTAGTAAGGGGAAGACCTACGAGCAGTACTTC CASSKGKTYEQYF
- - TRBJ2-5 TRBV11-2 TGTGCCAGCAGCTTAGATCGCCCTCCGGCGACCCAGTACTTC CASSLDRPPATQYF
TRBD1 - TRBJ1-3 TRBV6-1 TGTGCCAGCAGCCCGTCGGACAGGGCTGGAAACACCATATATTTT CASSPSDRAGNTIYF
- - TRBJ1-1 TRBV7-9 TGTGCCAGCAACCCGGGGGGTACCCACATGAACACTGAAGCTTTCTTT CASNPGGTHMNTEAFF
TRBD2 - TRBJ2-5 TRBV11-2 TGTGCCAGCAACGGACTAGCGGGGACAGAGACCCAGTACTTC CASNGLAGTETQYF
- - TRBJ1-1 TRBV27 TGTGCCAGCATGAGGGACCCGATTGGCGCTGAAGCTTTCTTT CASMRDPIGAEAFF
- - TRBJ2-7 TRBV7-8 TGTGCCAGCAGCCCGAGGCCTCTTGACGAGCAGTACTTC CASSPRPLDEQYF
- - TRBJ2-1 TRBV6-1 TGTGCCAGCAGTGTAGAGGCATCTGCCTACAATGAGCAGTTCTTC CASSVEASAYNEQFF
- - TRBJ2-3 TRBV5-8 TGTGCCAGCAGCTTGGCCGCTTCAGGGCCTAGCACAGATACGCAGTATTTT CASSLAASGPSTDTQYF
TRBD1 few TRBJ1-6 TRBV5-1 TGCGCCAGCAGAATCGGACAGGGGAATTCACCCCTCCACTTT CASRIGQGNSPLHF
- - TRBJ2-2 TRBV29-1 TGCAGCGTGACAAATGTAAGGGGCGGGGAGCTGTTTTTT CSVTNVRGGELFF
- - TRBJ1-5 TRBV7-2 TGTGCCAGCAGCTGGAAGGGGATCGGCCCAAAAGGGAATCAGCCCCAGCATTTT CASSWKGIGPKGNQPQHF
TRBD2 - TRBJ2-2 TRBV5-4 TGTGCCAGCAGCTGGGGACTAGCGGGGGGGAACACCGGGGAGCTGTTTTTT CASSWGLAGGNTGELFF
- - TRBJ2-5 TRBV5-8 TGTGCCAGCAGCTTGGGGTCGGGGGACCAAGAGACCCAGTACTTC CASSLGSGDQETQYF
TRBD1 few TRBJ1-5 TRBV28 TGTGCCAGCCAGAGGGGGCAGACCAATCAGCCCCAGCATTTT CASQRGQTNQPQHF
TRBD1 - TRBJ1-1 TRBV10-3 TGTGCCATCCGTGGGACAGGGGGGACTGAAGCTTTCTTT CAIRGTGGTEAFF
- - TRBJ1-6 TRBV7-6 TGTGCCAGCAGCATCCTCCAGGGAAACCGAAATTCACCCCTCCACTTT CASSILQGNRNSPLHF
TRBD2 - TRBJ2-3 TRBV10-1 TGCGCCAGCAGCAGCGGGGGGGTAACAGATACGCAGTATTTT CASSSGGVTDTQYF
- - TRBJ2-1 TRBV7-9 TGTGCCAGCAGCTTAAATCCGGTTAAGCAGTTCTTC CASSLNPVKQFF